What follows are 8 T cell receptor beta chains derived from one specimen sequenced in a study of shared clonotypes between healthy human individuals. Libraries were prepared by immunoSEQ multiplex PCR; TCRdb keeps only in-frame clonotypes and omits some of them. The sample has some 380,000 clones; about 96% are singletons. Sequencing input: memory CD8+ T cells sorted from blood. Subset specified: CD45RO+ cells pooled with CCR7-negative TemRA cells. These receptors all come from a man between 25 and 39 years old in good health.

The chain combines TRBV15 with TRBJ2-3, with no clear D. CDR3 length: 12 amino acids. The germline CDR1 and CDR2 sequences are LNHNV and YYDKDF (reference sequence). V was shortened by 4 bases and J by 1 base, with 3 bases between the two germline ends. Here the CDR3 DNA reads TGTGCCACCAGCAAGCGCACAGATACGCAGTATTTT. Translated, it gives CATSKRTDTQYF.

The chain is built from TRBV18 and TRBJ2-7; 15 bases agree with TRBD2. Losses at the gene ends were 5 bases for V and 4 bases for J; bases not matched to a gene: 3. The CDR3 totals 15 residues. Germline V gives CDR1 KGHSH, CDR2 LQKENI. CDR3 in amino acids: CASSSGTSGRYEQYF. The CDR3 region has the DNA TGTGCCAGCTCATCCGGGACTAGCGGGAGGTACGAGCAGTACTTC.

The V call is TRBV27, the J call TRBJ2-7; D uncertain. The V end was cut by 6 bases, the J end by 2 bases, with 11 bases between. The CDR3 length is 13 residues. CDR1 MNHEY and CDR2 SMNVEV come from the germline V gene (reference sequence). The CDR3 protein is CASRDMGTYEQYF. CDR3 coding DNA: TGTGCCAGCAGGGATATGGGGACCTACGAGCAGTACTTC.

On this clone itself: In the same sample, other DNA sequences code for this CDR3. V and J are TRBV30 and TRBJ1-2; 11 positions match TRBD1. The CDR3 totals 14 residues. Germline CDR1 reads GTSNPN; CDR2 reads SVGIG (reference sequence). Germline trimming cut 0 bases from V and 4 bases from J; bases unmatched to any gene: 1. CDR3 DNA: TGTGCCTGGAGTGTAGGGACAGGGGGCTATGGCTACACCTTC. This translates into CAWSVGTGGYGYTF.

The CDR3 nucleotides read TGCGCCAGCAGCTCTAAGACGGCTAAGAACACTGAAGCTTTCTTT. As protein: CASSSKTAKNTEAFF. The chain employs TRBV5-1 and TRBJ1-1; unclear D gene. CDR3 size: 15 residues. With 3 bases removed from V and 1 base from J, the gap between germline ends came to 13 bases. CDR1 is SGHRS and CDR2 is YFSETQ in the germline V gene.

This chain connects TRBV6-1 to TRBJ2-7; TRBD1 or TRBD2 may be the D gene (5 bases each). Between the trimmed V and J ends, which lost 3 bases and 0 bases, there was a span of 9 bases. This CDR3 has 14 residues. Germline CDR1 MNHNS, CDR2 SASEGT. Here the CDR3 DNA reads TGTGCCAGCAGTGAGTGGGGGAACTCCTACGAGCAGTACTTC. The encoded protein is CASSEWGNSYEQYF.

This rearrangement joins TRBV12-5 to TRBJ2-5, with TRBD2 as a possible D gene (5 bases). This CDR3 comprises 13 residues. CDR1 LGHNT and CDR2 FRNRAP come from the germline V gene. V lost 3 bases and J 5 bases, leaving 10 bases between the germline ends. CDR3 in DNA: TGTGCTAGTGGTTTACTAGGTGGCGAGACCCAGTACTTC. Its protein product is CASGLLGGETQYF.

The chain combines TRBV18 with TRBJ1-5; no reliable D call. This CDR3 comprises 17 residues. Trimming removed 4 bases from V and 0 bases from J, with 16 bases in between. Germline V gives CDR1 KGHSH, CDR2 LQKENI. As DNA, the CDR3 is TGTGCCAGCTCACTGCAGTCCCGACAACTTAGCAATCAGCCCCAGCATTTT. Residues: CASSLQSRQLSNQPQHF.